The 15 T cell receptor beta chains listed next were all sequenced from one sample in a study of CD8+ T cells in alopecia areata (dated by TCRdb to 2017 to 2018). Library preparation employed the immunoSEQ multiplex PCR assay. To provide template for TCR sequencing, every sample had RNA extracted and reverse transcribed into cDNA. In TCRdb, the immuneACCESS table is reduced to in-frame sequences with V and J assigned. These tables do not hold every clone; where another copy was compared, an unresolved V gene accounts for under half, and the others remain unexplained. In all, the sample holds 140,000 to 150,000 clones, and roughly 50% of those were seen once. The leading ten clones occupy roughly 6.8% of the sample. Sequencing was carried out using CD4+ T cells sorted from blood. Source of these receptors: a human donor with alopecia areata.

As DNA, the CDR3 is TGTGCCAGCACTACCCGGACAGGGACGAGCTACACCTTC. This translates into CASTTRTGTSYTF. This rearrangement joins TRBV6-5 to TRBJ1-2; TRBD1 matches 8 bases. V gave up 7 bases and J gave up 9 bases; unmatched junction bases: 10. Germline CDR1 reads MNHEY; CDR2 reads SVGAGI. This CDR3 comprises 13 residues.

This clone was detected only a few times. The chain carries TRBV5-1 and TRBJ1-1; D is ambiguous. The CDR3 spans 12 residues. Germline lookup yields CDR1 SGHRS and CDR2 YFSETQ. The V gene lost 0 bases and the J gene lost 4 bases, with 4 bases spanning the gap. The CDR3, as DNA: TGCGCCAGCAGCTTGGGGAGCACTGAAGCTTTCTTT. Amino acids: CASSLGSTEAFF.

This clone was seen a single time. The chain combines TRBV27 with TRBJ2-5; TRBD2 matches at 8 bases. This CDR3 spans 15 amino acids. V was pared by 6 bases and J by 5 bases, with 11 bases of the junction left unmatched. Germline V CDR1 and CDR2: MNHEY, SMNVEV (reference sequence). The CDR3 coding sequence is TGTGCCAGCAGGACCTATATAGCGGGATGGGAGACCCAGTACTTC. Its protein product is CASRTYIAGWETQYF.

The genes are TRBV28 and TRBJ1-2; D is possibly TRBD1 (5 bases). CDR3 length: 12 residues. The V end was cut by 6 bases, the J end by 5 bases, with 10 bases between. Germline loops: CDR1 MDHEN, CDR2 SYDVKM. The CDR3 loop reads CASRPGGYGYTF. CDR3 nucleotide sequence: TGTGCCAGCAGACCCGGGGGGTATGGCTACACCTTC.

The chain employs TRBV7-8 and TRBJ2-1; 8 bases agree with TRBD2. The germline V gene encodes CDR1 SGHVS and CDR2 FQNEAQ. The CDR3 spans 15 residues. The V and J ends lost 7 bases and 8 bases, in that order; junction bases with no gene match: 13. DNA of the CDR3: TGTGCCAGCACCGCTGGGAGCGGGAGTTACTATGAGCAGTTCTTC. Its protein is CASTAGSGSYYEQFF.

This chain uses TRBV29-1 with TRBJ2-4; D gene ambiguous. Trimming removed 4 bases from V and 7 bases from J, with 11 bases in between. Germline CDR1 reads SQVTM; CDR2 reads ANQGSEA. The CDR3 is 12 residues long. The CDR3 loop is CSVVTPWNIQYF. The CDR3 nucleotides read TGCAGCGTTGTCACCCCGTGGAACATTCAGTACTTC.

CDR3 sequence: CASSTTSGTDTQYF. In nucleotides, the CDR3 is TGCGCCAGCAGCACGACTAGCGGCACAGATACGCAGTATTTT. V usage is TRBV5-1 and J usage is TRBJ2-3; TRBD2 matches at 8 bases. This CDR3 contains 14 residues. The V segment lost 4 bases and the J segment 1 base; nucleotides outside the gene matches: 2. Per germline, CDR1 SGHRS and CDR2 YFSETQ. Complete variable domain (other parts from reference TRBV5-1 and TRBJ2-3): KAGVTQTPRYLIKTRGQQVTLSCSPISGHRSVSWYQQTPGQGLQFLFEYFSETQRNKGNFPGRFSGRQFSNSRSEMNVSTLELGDSALYLCASSTTSGTDTQYFGPGTRLTVL.

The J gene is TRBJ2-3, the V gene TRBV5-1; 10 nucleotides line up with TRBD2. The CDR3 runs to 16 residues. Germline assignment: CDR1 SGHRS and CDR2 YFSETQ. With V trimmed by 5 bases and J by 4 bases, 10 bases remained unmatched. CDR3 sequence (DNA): TGCGCCAGCAGTCAAAGCTCTAGCGGGAGCCCAGATACGCAGTATTTT. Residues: CASSQSSSGSPDTQYF.

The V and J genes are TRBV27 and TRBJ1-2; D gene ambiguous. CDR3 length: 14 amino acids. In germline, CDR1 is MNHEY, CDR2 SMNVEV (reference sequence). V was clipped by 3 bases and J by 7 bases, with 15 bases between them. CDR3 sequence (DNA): TGTGCCAGCAGTTTCGGCCAGAGGAAAGGTGGCTACACCTTC. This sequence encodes CASSFGQRKGGYTF.

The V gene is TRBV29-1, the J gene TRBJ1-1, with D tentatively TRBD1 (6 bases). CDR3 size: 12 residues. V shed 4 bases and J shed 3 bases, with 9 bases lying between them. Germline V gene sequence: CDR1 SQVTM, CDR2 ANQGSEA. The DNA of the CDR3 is TGCAGCGTTGGGGACACGGACACTGAAGCTTTCTTT. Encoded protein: CSVGDTDTEAFF.

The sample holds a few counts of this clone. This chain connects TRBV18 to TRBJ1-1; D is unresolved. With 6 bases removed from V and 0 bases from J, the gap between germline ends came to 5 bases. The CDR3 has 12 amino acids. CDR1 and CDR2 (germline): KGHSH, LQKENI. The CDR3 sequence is CASSIVNTEAFF. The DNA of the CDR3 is TGTGCCAGCTCGATTGTGAACACTGAAGCTTTCTTT.

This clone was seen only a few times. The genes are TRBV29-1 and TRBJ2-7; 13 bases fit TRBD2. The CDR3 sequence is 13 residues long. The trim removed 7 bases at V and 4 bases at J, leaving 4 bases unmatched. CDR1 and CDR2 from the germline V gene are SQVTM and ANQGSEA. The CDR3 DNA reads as TGCAGCGCCGGGGGACTAGCGGGATACGAGCAGTACTTC. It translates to CSAGGLAGYEQYF.

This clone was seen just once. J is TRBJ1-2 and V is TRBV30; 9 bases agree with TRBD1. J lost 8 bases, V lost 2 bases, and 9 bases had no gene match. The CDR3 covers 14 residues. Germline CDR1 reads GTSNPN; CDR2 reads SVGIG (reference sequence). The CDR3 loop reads CAWSHAGQGVGYTF. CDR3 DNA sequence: TGTGCCTGGAGTCATGCGGGACAGGGAGTGGGCTACACCTTC.

CDR3 nucleotide sequence: TGTGCCAGCAGGCCCGGGACAGGGATACCCTACGAGCAGTACTTC. Residues: CASRPGTGIPYEQYF. The chain carries TRBV28 and TRBJ2-7; TRBD1 aligns across 9 bases. Germline V gene lookup returns CDR1 MDHEN and CDR2 SYDVKM. The CDR3 totals 15 residues. J lost 2 bases, V lost 6 bases, and 8 bases had no gene match.

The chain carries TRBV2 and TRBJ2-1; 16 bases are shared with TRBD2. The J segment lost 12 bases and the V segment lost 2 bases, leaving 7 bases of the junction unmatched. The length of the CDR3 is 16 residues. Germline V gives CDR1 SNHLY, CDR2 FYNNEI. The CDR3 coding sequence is TGTGCCAGCAGTGAAACGGGACTAGCGGGAGGGACCGTGCAGTTCTTC. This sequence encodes CASSETGLAGGTVQFF.